This T cell receptor (beta chain) was sequenced during a study of blood T cell repertoires in COVID-19. Study background: There were acute and convalescent COVID-19 samples, and they came from the United States, Italy and Spain. PBMCs, B-cell-depleted T cells, or T cells were the source of the cDNA or gDNA that made up the material.

The V gene's germline CDR1 is SGDLS and CDR2 YYNGEE. V dropped 3 bases and J dropped 2 bases, with 14 bases sitting between them. CDR3 length: 15 amino acids. The protocol was immunoSEQ multiplex PCR, while the TCRdb copy is restricted to in-frame clones and leaves out a portion. Of about 140,000 clones listed, 88% are singletons. This receptor was taken from a man aged 45 to 65 with active or convalescent COVID-19. Specimen: peripheral blood. V usage is TRBV9 and J usage is TRBJ2-5, with a tentative D call TRBD2 (6 bases). The CDR3: CASSATSGVQETQYF. The CDR3 region has the DNA TGTGCCAGCAGCGCCACCTCGGGAGTTCAAGAGACCCAGTACTTC.